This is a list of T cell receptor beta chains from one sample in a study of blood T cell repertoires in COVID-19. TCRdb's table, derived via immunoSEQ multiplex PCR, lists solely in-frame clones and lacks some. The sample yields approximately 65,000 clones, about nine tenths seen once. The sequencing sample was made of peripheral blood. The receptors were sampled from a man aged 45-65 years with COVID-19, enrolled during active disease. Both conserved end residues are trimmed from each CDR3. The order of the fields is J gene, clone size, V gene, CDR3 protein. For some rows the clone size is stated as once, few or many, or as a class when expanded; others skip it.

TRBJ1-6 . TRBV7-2 ASSLVPREDGSPLH
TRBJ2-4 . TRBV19 ASSFGLDRDIQY
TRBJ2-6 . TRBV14 ASSQGRRDRVAGANVLT
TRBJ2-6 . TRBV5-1 ASSLARGSGANVLT
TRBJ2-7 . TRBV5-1 ASSLWDSQNYEQY
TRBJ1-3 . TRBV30 AWSVGGTGGNTIY
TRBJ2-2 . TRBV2 ASSVLAGDTGELF
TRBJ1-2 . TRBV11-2 ASSQTGGNGYT
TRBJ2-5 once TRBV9 ASNGQGGETQY
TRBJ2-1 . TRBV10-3 AISESGLAGVGSYNEQF
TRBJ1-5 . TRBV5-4 ASSLGPRGDQPQH
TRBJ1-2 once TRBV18 ASSPLFSENYGYT
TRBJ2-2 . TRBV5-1 ASSLELAELRANTGELF
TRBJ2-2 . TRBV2 ASSEVGSGRSTGELF
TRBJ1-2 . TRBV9 ASSEGDGLRSPYGYT
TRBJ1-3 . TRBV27 ASSPVATLRVSGNTIY
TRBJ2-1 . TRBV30 AWSGGRGSYNEQF
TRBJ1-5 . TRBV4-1 ASSQEHRVGQPQH
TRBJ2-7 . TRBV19 ASSIRQGNYEQY
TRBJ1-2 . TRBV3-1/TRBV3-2 ASSQRYGYT
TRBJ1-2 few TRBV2 ASSGIGSNYGYT
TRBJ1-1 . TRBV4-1 ASRKREETEAF
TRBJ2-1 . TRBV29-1 SVGVQGLGNEQF
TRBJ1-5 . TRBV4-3 ASSQDHGSNQPQH
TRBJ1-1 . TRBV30 AWRGQYTEAF
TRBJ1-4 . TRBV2 ASSERSRGNEKLF
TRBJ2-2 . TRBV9 ASGGSTGELF
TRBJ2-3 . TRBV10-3 AISVAGGPAADTQY
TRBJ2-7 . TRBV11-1 ASSRTGVTYEQY
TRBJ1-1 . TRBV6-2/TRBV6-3 ASSYSMRNTEAF
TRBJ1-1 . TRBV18 ASSPTRGQDTEAF
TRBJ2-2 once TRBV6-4 ASSEEGATGELF
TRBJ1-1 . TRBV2 ASSVGTGDMNTEAF
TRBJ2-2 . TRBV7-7 ASSIGQGSTGELF
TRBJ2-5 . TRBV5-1 ASSRATGNLQETQY
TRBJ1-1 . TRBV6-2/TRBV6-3 ASSYGGSAEAF
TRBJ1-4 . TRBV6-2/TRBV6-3 ASSWPGLPNEKLF
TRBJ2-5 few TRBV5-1 ASSLAAEARRGTQY
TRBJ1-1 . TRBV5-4 ASSLRDRGTF
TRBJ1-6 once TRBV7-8 ASSLLQGNSPLH
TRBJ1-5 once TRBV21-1 ASAAPRKSNQPQH
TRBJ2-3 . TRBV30 AWSQGLAGEDTQY
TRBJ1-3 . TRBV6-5 ASRSGNTIY
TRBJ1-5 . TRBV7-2 ASSLDRVWQPQH
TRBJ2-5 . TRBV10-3 AISESKASLKQTQY
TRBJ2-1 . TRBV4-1 ASSQFAGSGRRYEQF
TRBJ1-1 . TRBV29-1 SVGELGGTEAF
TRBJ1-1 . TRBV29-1 SVEGQTNTEAF
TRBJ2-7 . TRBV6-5 ASGRTSGYYEQY
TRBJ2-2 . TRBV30 AWSVIFPGQGVLSGELF
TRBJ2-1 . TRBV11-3 ASSLEAGGYNEQF
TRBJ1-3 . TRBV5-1 ASTPDSGTGNTIY
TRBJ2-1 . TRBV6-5 ASSLLAGGYNEQF
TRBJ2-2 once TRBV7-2 ASSLFGRAGGELF
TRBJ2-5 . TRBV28 ASSATSGGQETQY
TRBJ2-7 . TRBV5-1 ASSLRGGYEQY
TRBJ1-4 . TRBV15 ATSRGGTNEKLF
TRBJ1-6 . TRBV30 AWSLQGADSPLH